Included here is one TCR beta chain sequence, with context. This sample stems from a study of blood T cell repertoires in COVID-19. Assay: immunoSEQ multiplex PCR; the TCRdb copy retains only in-frame clones and omits some. The sample comprises a few hundred thousand clones, around 87% of which are singletons, and about 2.1% rests with the top ten. Germline CDR1 and CDR2: LGHDT and YNNKEL (reference sequence). Trimming took off 1 base at V and 6 bases at J, with 9 bases between the two ends. The CDR3 covers 14 residues. This clonotype was sampled from a man in his forties or fifties in a cohort exposed to, infected with or recovered from COVID-19 (not recorded which). Sequencing input: PBMCs or T cells enriched from blood (not recorded which). This chain links TRBV3-1 (or the pseudogene TRBV3-2) with TRBJ1-4; D is uncertain. CDR3 bases: TGTGCCAGCAGCCAAGTGGAGCGTTATGAAAAACTGTTTTTT. Protein product: CASSQVERYEKLFF.